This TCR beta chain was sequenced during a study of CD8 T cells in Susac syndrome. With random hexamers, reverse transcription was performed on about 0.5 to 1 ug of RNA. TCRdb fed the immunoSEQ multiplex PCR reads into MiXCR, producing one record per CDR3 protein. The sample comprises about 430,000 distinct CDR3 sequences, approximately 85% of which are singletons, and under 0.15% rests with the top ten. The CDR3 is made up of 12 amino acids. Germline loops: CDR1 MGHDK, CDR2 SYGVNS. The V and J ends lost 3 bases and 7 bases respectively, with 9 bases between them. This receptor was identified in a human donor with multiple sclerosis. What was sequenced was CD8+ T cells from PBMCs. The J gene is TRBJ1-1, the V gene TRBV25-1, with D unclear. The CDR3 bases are TGTGCCAGCAGTGATAGAGTCGGTGAAGCTTTCTTT. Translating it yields CASSDRVGEAFF.